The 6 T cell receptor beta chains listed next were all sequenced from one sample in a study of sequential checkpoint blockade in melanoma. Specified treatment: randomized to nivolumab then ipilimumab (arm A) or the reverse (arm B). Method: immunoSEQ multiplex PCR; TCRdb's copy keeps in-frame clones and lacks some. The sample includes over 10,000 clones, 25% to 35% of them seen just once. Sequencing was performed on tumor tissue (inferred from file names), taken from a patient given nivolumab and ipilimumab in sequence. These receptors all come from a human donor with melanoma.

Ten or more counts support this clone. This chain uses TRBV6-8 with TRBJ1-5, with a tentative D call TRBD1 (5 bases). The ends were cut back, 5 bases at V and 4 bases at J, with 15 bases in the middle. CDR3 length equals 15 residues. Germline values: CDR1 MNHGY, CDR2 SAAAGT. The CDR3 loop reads CASSDQGRGNQPQHF. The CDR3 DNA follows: TGTGCCAGCAGTGACCAGGGTCGTGGGAATCAGCCCCAGCATTTT.

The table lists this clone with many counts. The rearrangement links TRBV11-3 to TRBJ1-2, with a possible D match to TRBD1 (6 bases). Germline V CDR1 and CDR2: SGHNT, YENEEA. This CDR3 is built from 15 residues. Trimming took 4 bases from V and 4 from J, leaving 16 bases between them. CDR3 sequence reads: CASSSELQGSYGYTF. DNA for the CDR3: TGTGCCAGCAGCTCAGAATTACAGGGAAGCTATGGCTACACCTTC.

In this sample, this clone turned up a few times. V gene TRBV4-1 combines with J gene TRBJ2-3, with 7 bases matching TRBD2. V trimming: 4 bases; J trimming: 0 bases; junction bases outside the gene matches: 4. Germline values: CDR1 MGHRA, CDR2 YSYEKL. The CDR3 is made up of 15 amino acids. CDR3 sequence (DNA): TGCGCCAGCAGCCCCGGGGGAGGGAGCACAGATACGCAGTATTTT. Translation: CASSPGGGSTDTQYF.

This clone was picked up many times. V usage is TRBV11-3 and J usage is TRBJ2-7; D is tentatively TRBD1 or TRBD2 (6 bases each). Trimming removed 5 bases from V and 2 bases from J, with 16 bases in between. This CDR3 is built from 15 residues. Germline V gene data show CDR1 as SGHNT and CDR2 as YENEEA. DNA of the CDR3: TGTGCCAGCAGCCTTGGGGGCGGGGAGGCCTACGAGCAGTACTTC. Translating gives CASSLGGGEAYEQYF.

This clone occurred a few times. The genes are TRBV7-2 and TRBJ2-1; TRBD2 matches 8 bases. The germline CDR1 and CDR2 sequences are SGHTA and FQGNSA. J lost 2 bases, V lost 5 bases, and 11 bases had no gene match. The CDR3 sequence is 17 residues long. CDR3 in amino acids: CASSQDAGLAAYNEQFF. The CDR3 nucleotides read TGTGCCAGCAGCCAAGACGCAGGACTAGCCGCCTACAATGAGCAGTTCTTC.

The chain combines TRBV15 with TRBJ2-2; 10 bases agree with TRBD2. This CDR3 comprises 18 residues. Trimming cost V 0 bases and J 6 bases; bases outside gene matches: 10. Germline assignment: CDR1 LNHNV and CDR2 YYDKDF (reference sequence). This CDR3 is CATSREASSGSWPGELFF. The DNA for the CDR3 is TGTGCCACCAGCAGAGAGGCTTCTAGCGGGAGTTGGCCCGGGGAGCTGTTTTTT.